The 26 T cell receptor beta chains reported below all come from one sample, sequenced in a study of blood T cell repertoires in COVID-19. The assay was immunoSEQ multiplex PCR, and TCRdb's table has in-frame clones only and misses some. The repertoire holds tens of thousands of clones, with about 89% as singletons. Sequenced sample: peripheral blood. These receptors were taken from a man between 65 and 79 years old with active or convalescent COVID-19.

The chain joins TRBV6-5 to TRBJ2-7, with 10 nucleotides matching TRBD2. J lost 5 bases, V lost 6 bases, and 7 bases had no gene match. The V gene's germline CDR1 is MNHEY and CDR2 SVGAGI. The CDR3 is 14 residues long. The CDR3 region has the DNA TGTGCCAGCAGGGGGCAGCGGGAGGGCCACGAGCAGTACTTC. Its protein is CASRGQREGHEQYF.

The chain carries TRBV19 and TRBJ2-5; D is possibly TRBD2 (6 bases). The CDR3 extends over 14 amino acids. From germline, CDR1 is LNHDA and CDR2 SQIVND (reference sequence). Trimming removed 8 bases from V and 5 bases from J, with 18 bases in between. The CDR3 DNA reads as TGTGCCAGTGTGGATTCAGGGAGGCAGGAGACCCAGTACTTC. Its translation is CASVDSGRQETQYF.

The chain is built from TRBV2 and TRBJ1-2; D remains ambiguous. Germline loops: CDR1 SNHLY, CDR2 FYNNEI. CDR3 length: 13 residues. V was shortened by 1 base and J by 4 bases, with 7 bases between the two germline ends. CDR3 in amino acids: CASSEVAGYGYTF. CDR3 in DNA: TGTGCCAGCAGTGAAGTAGCCGGCTATGGCTACACCTTC.

The V call is TRBV6-5, the J call TRBJ1-1; 8 positions match TRBD1. This CDR3 has 14 residues. V was pared by 4 bases and J by 5 bases, with 6 bases of the junction left unmatched. Germline V gene lookup returns CDR1 MNHEY and CDR2 SVGAGI. This chain's CDR3 is CASSSSDRDTEAFF. The CDR3 DNA follows: TGTGCCAGCAGTTCCTCGGACAGGGATACTGAAGCTTTCTTT.

V and J are TRBV11-3 and TRBJ2-5, with D unclear. Trimming took off 1 base at V and 4 bases at J, with 7 bases between the two ends. The CDR3 totals 13 residues. CDR1 and CDR2 from the germline V gene are SGHNT and YENEEA. The CDR3 sequence is CASSLGSGETQYF. As DNA, the CDR3 is TGTGCCAGCAGCTTAGGGTCGGGAGAGACCCAGTACTTC.

The rearrangement joins TRBV7-2 to TRBJ2-3; 11 bases match TRBD2. After removal of 3 bases from V and 5 bases from J, the junction contained 10 bases not matched to a gene. CDR3 length: 17 amino acids. Germline V gene data show CDR1 as SGHTA and CDR2 as FQGNSA. CDR3: CASSFVLAGGARDTQYF. The CDR3 DNA sequence: TGTGCCAGCAGCTTCGTCCTAGCGGGAGGAGCGAGAGATACGCAGTATTTT.

The chain links TRBV28 to TRBJ1-1; the match to TRBD1 covers 10 bases. This CDR3 comprises 13 residues. CDR1 is MDHEN and CDR2 is SYDVKM in the germline V gene. The V gene end was trimmed by 6 bases and the J gene end by 6 bases; junction bases not matched to a gene: 4. The CDR3 nucleotides are TGTGCCAGCAGGAGGACAGGGGGAGCTGAAGCTTTCTTT. Protein: CASRRTGGAEAFF.

This chain links TRBV2 with TRBJ2-5, with 11 bases matching TRBD2. CDR1 and CDR2 (germline): SNHLY, FYNNEI. The CDR3 extends over 13 amino acids. Trimming cost V 11 bases and J 5 bases; bases outside gene matches: 7. CDR3 sequence reads: CAGKLAGEETQYF. CDR3 nucleotides: TGTGCCGGAAAACTAGCGGGAGAGGAGACCCAGTACTTC.

The chain is built from TRBV28 and TRBJ2-7; 12 positions agree with TRBD1. Germline CDR1 MDHEN, CDR2 SYDVKM. The CDR3 runs 14 residues. V shed 4 bases and J 7 bases; nucleotides not matched to a gene: 5. The CDR3 is CASSWGQGAREQYF. CDR3 DNA sequence: TGTGCCAGCAGTTGGGGACAGGGGGCTCGGGAGCAGTACTTC.

Only one count was recorded for this clone. The chain uses TRBV5-6 and TRBJ2-2, with D tentatively TRBD1 (5 bases). The CDR3 totals 17 residues. The germline CDR1 and CDR2 sequences are SGHDT and YYEEEE. The germline V and J ends were trimmed by 0 bases and 4 bases, with 16 bases remaining between them. In nucleotides, the CDR3 is TGTGCCAGCAGCTTGGTTGCGCAGGGTCGATTCACCGGGGAGCTGTTTTTT. The encoded protein is CASSLVAQGRFTGELFF.

The sample holds one count of this clone. The genes are TRBV6-7 and TRBJ2-3; no reliable D call. TRBV6-7 is sorted into the ORF group, with uncertain function. The V gene lost 2 bases and the J gene lost 1 base, with 4 bases spanning the gap. The CDR3 covers 13 residues. This CDR3 reads CASSYLGTDTQYF. In DNA form, the CDR3 reads TGTGCCAGCAGTTACCTAGGCACAGATACGCAGTATTTT.

The rearrangement uses TRBV7-8 and TRBJ2-7; 8 bases align to TRBD2. The CDR3 has 15 amino acids. CDR1 and CDR2 (germline): SGHVS, FQNEAQ. Trimming at V came to 2 bases and at J to 4 bases, leaving 7 bases not matched to a gene. CDR3 coding DNA: TGTGCCAGCAGCTTAACTACCGGGACTAGTTACGAGCAGTACTTC. Translated: CASSLTTGTSYEQYF.

The chain couples TRBV6-5 to TRBJ1-1; no firm D call. The V gene's germline CDR1 is MNHEY and CDR2 SVGAGI. The CDR3 has 11 residues. The V and J ends lost 2 bases and 7 bases respectively, with 5 bases between them. The CDR3 region is CASSYRREAFF. CDR3 DNA: TGTGCCAGCAGTTACCGTCGTGAAGCTTTCTTT.

This clone is a singleton in its sample. The rearrangement uses TRBV30 and TRBJ1-5; 10 bases are shared with TRBD1. This CDR3 is 16 amino acids long. The trim removed 2 bases at V and 6 bases at J, leaving 10 bases unmatched. Germline V gene sequence: CDR1 GTSNPN, CDR2 SVGIG (reference sequence). Here the CDR3 DNA reads TGTGCCTGGAGTACCGGGACAGGGGTCTGGGGTCAGCCCCAGCATTTT. Amino acids: CAWSTGTGVWGQPQHF.

V and J are TRBV5-1 and TRBJ1-2; 9 bases align to TRBD1. The trim removed 4 bases at V and 0 bases at J, leaving 7 bases unmatched. CDR1 is SGHRS, CDR2 YFSETQ, per germline. The CDR3 length is 16 residues. This CDR3 reads CASSPSGTGTNYGYTF. The CDR3 region has the DNA TGCGCCAGCAGCCCGTCCGGGACAGGGACTAACTATGGCTACACCTTC.

The V call is TRBV28, the J call TRBJ1-6; D is unresolved. Trimming left V 3 bases short and J 7 bases short, with 4 bases between. The CDR3 is 12 amino acids. CDR1 MDHEN and CDR2 SYDVKM come from the germline V gene. The CDR3 sequence: CASSFLNSPLHF. CDR3 nucleotide sequence: TGTGCCAGCAGTTTCCTCAATTCACCCCTCCACTTT.

This chain joins TRBV27 and TRBJ1-6; TRBD1 matches at 9 bases. The germline gives CDR1 MNHEY, CDR2 SMNVEV (reference sequence). V gave up 0 bases and J gave up 6 bases; unmatched junction bases: 9. This CDR3 region has 18 residues. The CDR3 here is CASSLSPGQGSPNSPLHF. For the CDR3, the DNA is TGTGCCAGCAGTTTATCACCGGGACAGGGATCTCCTAATTCACCCCTCCACTTT.

Written as DNA, the CDR3 is TGTGCCAGCAGCCCCCCCGTCGCGGGACAGAATGAAAAACTGTTTTTT. It is translated as CASSPPVAGQNEKLFF. The chain combines TRBV14 with TRBJ1-4, with 7 bases identical to TRBD1. The CDR3 loop spans 16 amino acids. In germline, CDR1 is SGHDN, CDR2 FVKESK. J lost 5 bases, V lost 4 bases, and 10 bases had no gene match.

This clone was detected only once. Mismatch with germline at one junction end may stem from a read error. J is TRBJ1-2 and V is TRBV29-1, with D maybe TRBD1 (6 bases). The CDR3 covers 14 residues. The germline gives CDR1 SQVTM, CDR2 ANQGSEA. CDR3 sequence reads: CSVDEGGTNYGYTF. In nucleotides, the CDR3 is TGCAGCGTTGATGAGGGGGGGACTAACTATGGCTACACCTTT. Supplemented by reference TRBV29-1 and TRBJ1-2, the full variable domain reads SAVISQKPSRDICQRGTSLTIQCQVDSQVTMMFWYRQQPGQSLTLIATANQGSEATYESGFVIDKFPISRPNLTFSTLTVSNMSPEDSSIYLCSVDEGGTNYGYTFGSGTRLTVV.

The chain links TRBV19 to TRBJ1-2; 7 bases map to TRBD1. The CDR3 consists of 13 residues. The germline V gene encodes CDR1 LNHDA and CDR2 SQIVND (reference sequence). The trim removed 5 bases at V and 8 bases at J, leaving 8 bases unmatched. The CDR3 here is CASSPQGEDGYTF. The CDR3 DNA follows: TGTGCCAGTAGTCCTCAGGGGGAAGACGGCTACACCTTC.

The chain has TRBV6-5 and TRBJ2-7; TRBD1 agrees at 9 bases. This CDR3 comprises 15 residues. V lost 5 bases to trimming and J lost 0 bases; unmatched junction nucleotides: 5. In germline, CDR1 is MNHEY, CDR2 SVGAGI. The DNA for the CDR3 is TGTGCCAGCAGTCACGGGACAGGGAGCTCCTACGAGCAGTACTTC. Translating it yields CASSHGTGSSYEQYF.

The chain has TRBV19 and TRBJ1-2, with 7 bases matching TRBD1. Trimming removed 8 bases from V and 3 bases from J; junction bases left unmatched: 6. Germline-derived CDR1 and CDR2 are LNHDA and SQIVND (reference sequence). The CDR3 loop spans 13 amino acids. This CDR3 is CASLGGAYYGYTF. The CDR3 DNA sequence: TGTGCCAGTTTAGGGGGCGCGTACTATGGCTACACCTTC.

The chain uses TRBV18 and TRBJ2-7; 10 nucleotides match TRBD1. CDR1 KGHSH and CDR2 LQKENI come from the germline V gene. V lost 7 bases to trimming and J lost 3 bases; unmatched junction nucleotides: 6. The CDR3 contains 14 residues. For the CDR3, the DNA is TGTGCCAGCTACGAGGGACAGGGGAACTACGAGCAGTACTTC. It encodes CASYEGQGNYEQYF.

V and J are TRBV24-1 and TRBJ1-5, with D possibly being TRBD1 (5 bases). Deletions cut 7 bases from V and 6 bases from J, with 9 bases between. The CDR3 totals 12 residues. Germline lookup yields CDR1 KGHDR and CDR2 SFDVKD. CDR3 region: CATSLGGQPQHF. The CDR3 DNA sequence: TGTGCCACCAGCCTGGGGGGTCAGCCCCAGCATTTT.

This chain connects TRBV2 to TRBJ2-1, with D perhaps TRBD1 (6 bases). Germline CDR1 is SNHLY and CDR2 is FYNNEI. The CDR3 runs 14 residues. V was cut by 6 bases and J by 3 bases, with 12 bases left in between. The CDR3 DNA follows: TGTGCCAGCAGCCCGGACAGCTACTACAATGAGCAGTTCTTC. Translation gives CASSPDSYYNEQFF. Complete variable domain (other parts from reference TRBV2 and TRBJ2-1): EPEVTQTPSHQVTQMGQEVILRCVPISNHLYFYWYRQILGQKVEFLVSFYNNEISEKSEIFDDQFSVERPDGSNFTLKIRSTKLEDSAMYFCASSPDSYYNEQFFGPGTRLTVL.

The V and J genes are TRBV9 and TRBJ1-2, with no clear D. The CDR3 has 12 residues. V shed 3 bases and J shed 6 bases, with 9 bases lying between them. The germline V gene encodes CDR1 SGDLS and CDR2 YYNGEE. CDR3 sequence reads: CASSAGSHGYTF. In DNA, the CDR3 is TGTGCCAGCAGCGCCGGGTCTCATGGCTACACCTTC.